These T cell receptor beta chains were read from a single sample in a study of cytomegalovirus exposure and HLA in healthy donors. Clones were read by immunoSEQ multiplex PCR, and TCRdb kept only the in-frame ones, dropping some. In the table there are a few hundred thousand clones, 60% to 85% of which are singletons. Sequenced input: PBMCs. All receptors come from a man aged 35-49 years in good health and CMV-seronegative. Both conserved end residues are part of each CDR3. A D gene is named only where the DNA matches it firmly.

>TRBJ2-1|TRBD2|TRBV27
CASRLRRESHEQFF
TGTGCCAGCAGGCTTCGGCGGGAGTCACATGAGCAGTTCTTC
>TRBJ1-5|.|TRBV10-3
CAISEGQGSNQPQHF
TGTGCCATCAGTGAGGGGCAGGGCTCCAATCAGCCCCAGCATTTT
>TRBJ1-2|.|TRBV25-1
CASSGLRANYGYTF
TGTGCCAGCAGTGGACTACGCGCTAACTATGGCTACACCTTC
>TRBJ1-6|TRBD1|TRBV2
CASHHRGDSPLHF
TGTGCCAGCCATCACAGGGGGGATTCACCCCTCCACTTT
>TRBJ2-3|TRBD2|TRBV4-3
CASSQSGGTDTQYF
TGCGCCAGCAGCCAAAGCGGGGGCACAGATACGCAGTATTTT
>TRBJ2-3|TRBD1|TRBV15
CATRDRGGTDTQYF
TGTGCCACCCGGGACAGGGGCGGCACAGATACGCAGTATTTT
>TRBJ2-1|.|TRBV6-4
CATLGGDNEQFF
TGTGCCACCCTTGGAGGGGACAATGAGCAGTTCTTC
>TRBJ2-1|.|TRBV7-6
CASSLASRVPYNEQFF
TGTGCCAGCAGCTTAGCCTCGAGGGTTCCCTACAATGAGCAGTTCTTC
>TRBJ1-1|.|TRBV29-1
CSVFFPSAVVAFF
TGCAGCGTTTTTTTTCCCAGCGCCGTGGTAGCTTTCTTT
>TRBJ2-1|.|TRBV6-6
CASTSFESATNEQFF
TGTGCCAGCACCAGCTTCGAGAGTGCGACTAATGAGCAGTTCTTC